This TCR beta chain is from a study of T cell responses to AZD1222 COVID-19 vaccine. Trimming at V came to 4 bases and at J to 7 bases, leaving 7 bases not matched to a gene. Germline lookup yields CDR1 SGHAT and CDR2 FQNNGV. The length of the CDR3 is 15 residues. TCRdb keeps only in-frame clones here, not all; method: immunoSEQ multiplex PCR. The sample has over 130,000 clones; roughly 92% are singletons. This receptor was taken from an adult in good health. Here the sequenced sample was peripheral blood, taken on day 0 of AZD1222 vaccination. The chain joins TRBV11-2 to TRBJ2-2, with 9 bases that match TRBD2. This CDR3 reads CASSSIAGADGELFF. For the CDR3, the DNA is TGTGCCAGCAGCTCAATAGCGGGAGCGGACGGGGAGCTGTTTTTT.